The 13 T cell receptor beta chains in this list originate from one sample, sequenced in a study of cytomegalovirus exposure and HLA in healthy donors. The PCR employed 60 Vbeta primers together with 13 Jbeta primers. Clones were read by immunoSEQ multiplex PCR, and TCRdb kept only the in-frame ones, dropping some. The repertoire holds about 140,000 clones, with 80% as singletons. The specimen sequenced was PBMCs. The receptors were sampled from a man aged 25 to 45 in good health and CMV-seronegative.

The V and J genes are TRBV7-9 and TRBJ1-1, with D unclear. The CDR3 is 18 amino acids. CDR1 and CDR2 from the germline V gene are SEHNR and FQNEAQ (reference sequence). The V gene lost 1 base and the J gene lost 0 bases, with 18 bases spanning the gap. The CDR3: CASSLGGSPLGMNTEAFF. The CDR3 nucleotides read TGTGCCAGCAGCTTAGGCGGGTCTCCTCTGGGAATGAACACTGAAGCTTTCTTT.

This clone was observed a few times. Within the sample, other DNA sequences also encode this same CDR3. CDR3 nucleotides: TGTGCCAGCAGCGTAGGAGGGGAGACCCAGTACTTC. Its translation: CASSVGGETQYF. The rearrangement uses TRBV9 and TRBJ2-5, with a tentative D call TRBD2 (5 bases). V was clipped by 0 bases and J by 5 bases, with 5 bases between them. Germline values: CDR1 SGDLS, CDR2 YYNGEE. The CDR3 has 12 amino acids.

The rearrangement joins TRBV7-2 to TRBJ2-7; D is perhaps TRBD2 (6 bases). The CDR3 has 16 amino acids. Per germline, CDR1 SGHTA and CDR2 FQGNSA. The V and J ends lost 0 bases and 0 bases respectively, with 12 bases between them. This CDR3 reads CASSLAAGRSSYEQYF. The CDR3 DNA follows: TGTGCCAGCAGCTTAGCGGCGGGGCGAAGCTCCTACGAGCAGTACTTC.

The chain has TRBV7-9 and TRBJ2-5; D unclear. The last part of the DNA fits TRBJ2-7 better; the J call may be wrong. The CDR3 covers 13 residues. Germline CDR1 reads SEHNR; CDR2 reads FQNEAQ (reference sequence). CDR3 region: CASSLAYSREQYF. CDR3 nucleotides: TGTGCCAGCAGCTTAGCGTATAGCCGCGAGCAGTACTTC.

J is TRBJ2-1 and V is TRBV6-5, with 7 bases identical to TRBD2. Trimming removed 6 bases from V and 8 bases from J; junction bases left unmatched: 4. The CDR3 has 12 residues. Germline-derived CDR1 and CDR2 are MNHEY and SVGAGI. The CDR3 reads CASSRLADEQFF. As DNA, the CDR3 is TGTGCCAGCAGCCGACTAGCCGATGAGCAGTTCTTC.

This clone was observed a handful of times. The chain carries TRBV7-2 and TRBJ1-1, with D maybe TRBD1 (5 bases). The V gene lost 5 bases and the J gene lost 0 bases, with 16 bases spanning the gap. CDR1 SGHTA and CDR2 FQGNSA come from the germline V gene. The CDR3 runs 16 residues. Here the CDR3 DNA reads TGTGCCAGCAGCACACAGAGCGGGACCGTGAACACTGAAGCTTTCTTT. As protein: CASSTQSGTVNTEAFF.

This clone was picked up one time. This chain uses TRBV27 with TRBJ2-1, with TRBD1 identical over 8 bases. The trim removed 3 bases at V and 2 bases at J, leaving 3 bases unmatched. The CDR3 is 15 amino acids. Looked up from germline, CDR1 is MNHEY and CDR2 is SMNVEV (reference sequence). CDR3 sequence reads: CASSFTGGPYNEQFF. Here the CDR3 DNA reads TGTGCCAGCAGTTTCACAGGGGGGCCCTACAATGAGCAGTTCTTC.

The chain combines TRBV27 with TRBJ2-3; 7 bases are shared with TRBD2. Germline loops: CDR1 MNHEY, CDR2 SMNVEV (reference sequence). J was trimmed by 3 bases and V by 6 bases; bases with no gene match: 9. The CDR3 is 15 residues long. The CDR3: CASRPLALRTDTQYF. The CDR3 DNA is TGTGCCAGCAGGCCACTAGCGCTCCGAACAGATACGCAGTATTTT.

The chain employs TRBV27 and TRBJ2-7; D is possibly TRBD2 (6 bases). In germline, CDR1 is MNHEY, CDR2 SMNVEV (reference sequence). Trimming pared 4 bases from V and 3 bases from J, leaving 13 bases between. The CDR3 runs to 14 residues. The CDR3 is CASSSSGLSYEQYF. CDR3 nucleotides: TGTGCCAGCAGTTCGAGCGGGCTGAGCTACGAGCAGTACTTC.

The chain links TRBV30 to TRBJ1-4, with D maybe TRBD1 (6 bases). CDR1 GTSNPN and CDR2 SVGIG come from the germline V gene (reference sequence). The CDR3 consists of 13 residues. Trimming stripped 0 bases from V and 6 bases from J, with 8 bases between. The CDR3 loop is CAWSVSGDEKLFF. The DNA of the CDR3 is TGTGCCTGGAGTGTATCAGGGGATGAAAAACTGTTTTTT.

V and J are TRBV9 and TRBJ2-1; no reliable D call. This CDR3 is 15 amino acids long. Germline V gene data show CDR1 as SGDLS and CDR2 as YYNGEE. V was trimmed by 3 bases and J by 0 bases, leaving 10 bases between them. The CDR3 is CASSGTESSYNEQFF. The CDR3 DNA sequence: TGTGCCAGCAGCGGTACTGAGAGCTCCTACAATGAGCAGTTCTTC.

The chain uses TRBV19 and TRBJ2-3, with TRBD2 identical over 7 bases. This CDR3 has 17 amino acids. V dropped 8 bases and J dropped 0; count of bases not matched to a gene: 14. CDR1 is LNHDA, CDR2 SQIVND, per germline (reference sequence). CDR3 amino acids: CASRSVGLEPSTDTQYF. CDR3 nucleotides: TGTGCCAGTCGCTCTGTCGGACTAGAACCAAGCACAGATACGCAGTATTTT.

This CDR3 is CASKLGGAGGTGELFF. The CDR3 DNA reads as TGTGCCAGCAAATTAGGAGGGGCAGGGGGCACCGGGGAGCTGTTTTTT. The chain links TRBV7-9 to TRBJ2-2; TRBD1 might be the D (7 bases). The CDR3 length is 16 residues. The V gene's germline CDR1 is SEHNR and CDR2 FQNEAQ (reference sequence). Trimming took 7 bases from V and 4 from J, leaving 19 bases between them.